The 28 T cell receptor beta chains reported below all come from one sample, sequenced in a study of human T cells and chemical hapten exposure. TCRdb fed the RACE reads into MiXCR, producing one record per CDR3 protein. The table lists some 200,000 distinct CDR3 sequences, under 25% of them singletons. Time point denoted: patch test 1, 2 weeks after DPC sensitization. Treatment given: therapeutic diphenylcyclopropenone sensitization with weekly scalp DPC. The sequenced sample was whole blood, obtained in connection with sensitization to the hapten diphenylcyclopropenone (DPC). Every receptor here comes from a woman in her forties or fifties with alopecia areata. Some clones in this sample may be carry-over from other donors' samples.

The chain uses TRBV7-3 and TRBJ2-1; no definite D call. Trimming pared 3 bases from V and 6 bases from J, leaving 9 bases between. This CDR3 is 13 amino acids long. Per the germline V gene, CDR1 is SGHTA and CDR2 is FQGTGA. The CDR3 protein is CASSFDPSNEQFF. In DNA form, the CDR3 reads TGTGCCAGCAGCTTTGACCCGTCCAATGAGCAGTTCTTC.

This clonotype was seen only a few times. The chain has TRBV4-1 and TRBJ2-1; a possible D gene is TRBD2 (5 bases). The V end was cut by 1 base, the J end by 0 bases, with 10 bases between. The germline gives CDR1 MGHRA, CDR2 YSYEKL. The CDR3 is 16 amino acids. The CDR3 reads CASSQVRTSSYNEQFF. The CDR3 nucleotides are TGCGCCAGCAGCCAAGTACGGACTTCCTCCTACAATGAGCAGTTCTTC.

This clonotype was seen a handful of times. This chain connects TRBV24-1 to TRBJ2-1; D may be TRBD1 (6 bases). The germline V gene encodes CDR1 KGHDR and CDR2 SFDVKD. The CDR3 runs 14 residues. Trimming pared 6 bases from V and 7 bases from J, leaving 15 bases between. The CDR3 coding sequence is TGTGCCACCAGTCCCCGGACAGTGGGGAATGAGCAGTTCTTC. This encodes CATSPRTVGNEQFF.

This clonotype appeared many times. The chain recombines TRBV5-1 with TRBJ2-7; maybe TRBD2 (5 bases). The CDR3 is 13 residues long. Germline V gene data show CDR1 as SGHRS and CDR2 as YFSETQ. Trimming shortened V by 0 bases and J by 3 bases, and 7 bases separated the two germline ends. The chain's CDR3 is CASSLVLDYEQYF. CDR3 coding DNA: TGCGCCAGCAGCTTGGTACTAGACTACGAGCAGTACTTC.

This chain links TRBV5-1 with TRBJ2-7; 8 bases align to TRBD1. The CDR3 totals 16 residues. Losses at the gene ends were 6 bases for V and 4 bases for J; bases not matched to a gene: 15. CDR1 is SGHRS, CDR2 YFSETQ, per germline. In DNA, the CDR3 is TGCGCCAGCACCCCATTCGCGACAGGGGATGGATACGAGCAGTACTTC. This encodes CASTPFATGDGYEQYF.

This clonotype was picked up a small number of times. The chain uses TRBV29-1 and TRBJ1-1, with unresolved D. CDR1 is SQVTM and CDR2 is ANQGSEA in the germline V gene. V gave up 6 bases and J gave up 4 bases, with 15 bases separating them. There are 13 residues in the CDR3. This chain's CDR3 is CSVSTPRGTEAFF. The CDR3 bases are TGCAGCGTATCGACCCCACGGGGCACTGAAGCTTTCTTT.

This clonotype has only a few counts. The CDR3 loop reads CASSRETGLVGGANVLTF. The CDR3 DNA follows: TGTGCCAGCAGCCGAGAGACAGGGTTGGTCGGTGGGGCCAACGTCCTGACTTTC. The chain employs TRBV5-5 and TRBJ2-6, with TRBD1 matching over 7 bases. Germline-derived CDR1 and CDR2 are SGHKS and YYEKEE (reference sequence). The CDR3 spans 18 residues. V lost 4 bases and J lost 3; bases outside the gene matches: 13.

This clonotype was detected only a few times. This chain links TRBV5-5 with TRBJ2-7; D is uncertain. The CDR3 sequence is 13 residues long. V was cut by 3 bases and J by 5 bases, with 12 bases left in between. Germline lookup yields CDR1 SGHKS and CDR2 YYEKEE (reference sequence). The CDR3 loop is CASSSYLNNEQYF. DNA for the CDR3: TGTGCCAGCAGCTCCTACTTAAACAACGAGCAGTACTTC. The full variable domain, rest sourced from reference TRBV5-5 and TRBJ2-7, is DAGVTQSPTHLIKTRGQQVTLRCSPISGHKSVSWYQQVLGQGPQFIFQYYEKEERGRGNFPDRFSARQFPNYSSELNVNALLLGDSALYLCASSSYLNNEQYFGPGTRLTVT.

In this sample, this clonotype turned up a few times. The rearrangement joins TRBV12-3 or TRBV12-4 to TRBJ2-2; D is possibly TRBD1 (7 bases). V was trimmed by 5 bases and J by 2 bases, leaving 12 bases between them. The CDR3 spans 15 residues. The CDR3 loop is CASSRQGGNTGELFF. CDR3 nucleotide sequence: TGTGCCAGCAGTAGACAGGGAGGTAACACCGGGGAGCTGTTTTTT.

The chain employs TRBV20-1 and TRBJ2-1; 11 nucleotides align to TRBD1. CDR1 DFQATT and CDR2 SNEGSKA come from the germline V gene (reference sequence). The V and J ends lost 5 bases and 5 bases, in that order; junction bases with no gene match: 5. The CDR3 length is 14 residues. The CDR3 loop reads CSAGSGQGDNEQFF. The DNA for the CDR3 is TGCAGTGCTGGATCGGGACAGGGGGACAATGAGCAGTTCTTC.

This clonotype was detected a few times. The gene calls are TRBV29-1 and TRBJ2-1; 9 nucleotides match TRBD2. The CDR3 contains 14 residues. CDR1 is SQVTM and CDR2 is ANQGSEA in the germline V gene. V shed 3 bases and J 3 bases; nucleotides not matched to a gene: 3. The CDR3 DNA follows: TGCAGCGTTGACTCTAGCGGGATCTACAATGAGCAGTTCTTC. Amino acids: CSVDSSGIYNEQFF.

The chain links TRBV2 to TRBJ1-6; TRBD1 matches 8 bases. CDR3 length equals 15 residues. Losses at the gene ends were 1 base for V and 6 bases for J; bases not matched to a gene: 2. The germline V gene encodes CDR1 SNHLY and CDR2 FYNNEI. The CDR3 nucleotides are TGTGCCAGCAGTGAAGTAACAGGGGGTAATTCACCCCTCCACTTT. Amino acids: CASSEVTGGNSPLHF. The complete variable domain, with remaining parts taken from reference TRBV2 and TRBJ1-6, reads EPEVTQTPSHQVTQMGQEVILRCVPISNHLYFYWYRQILGQKVEFLVSFYNNEISEKSEIFDDQFSVERPDGSNFTLKIRSTKLEDSAMYFCASSEVTGGNSPLHFGNGTRLTVT.

This clonotype was observed a handful of times. V gene TRBV5-1 combines with J gene TRBJ2-7, with D possibly matching TRBD2 (6 bases). The CDR3 spans 12 residues. V gave up 4 bases and J gave up 3 bases, with 8 bases separating them. CDR1 is SGHRS and CDR2 is YFSETQ in the germline V gene. The CDR3 DNA is TGCGCCAGCAGCGGGACTTTCTACGAGCAGTACTTC. Its protein is CASSGTFYEQYF.

V gene TRBV10-3 combines with J gene TRBJ2-7, with TRBD1 as a possible D gene (6 bases). The V gene lost 0 bases and the J gene lost 3 bases, with 12 bases spanning the gap. In germline, CDR1 is ENHRY, CDR2 SYGVKD. CDR3 size: 15 residues. The CDR3 DNA reads as TGTGCCATCAGTGAGTCGGGGTCAGGGGACTACGAGCAGTACTTC. Translation gives CAISESGSGDYEQYF.

This clonotype was observed a handful of times. V and J are TRBV7-9 and TRBJ1-1; D gene unclear. Trimming removed 2 bases from V and 0 bases from J, with 10 bases in between. The V gene's germline CDR1 is SEHNR and CDR2 FQNEAQ (reference sequence). There are 15 residues in the CDR3. CDR3 coding DNA: TGTGCCAGCAGCTTATACACAGAAATGAACACTGAAGCTTTCTTT. Protein product: CASSLYTEMNTEAFF.

Only a few counts were recorded for this clonotype. The chain couples TRBV7-9 to TRBJ1-2; possibly TRBD1 for D (6 bases). V was cut by 3 bases and J by 7 bases, with 15 bases left in between. The germline CDR1 and CDR2 sequences are SEHNR and FQNEAQ (reference sequence). The CDR3 has 14 amino acids. DNA of the CDR3: TGTGCCAGCAGCTTGGCTACAGGGTATGGTGGCTACACCTTC. Protein: CASSLATGYGGYTF.

As concerns this clonotype: This may come from a read error, since a much larger clone is one base off. The chain uses TRBV7-3 and TRBJ2-2, with TRBD2 as a possible D gene (5 bases). The CDR3 contains 13 residues. CDR1 SGHTA and CDR2 FQGTGA come from the germline V gene. The CDR3 spells CASSSYGTGEPFF. CDR3 sequence (DNA): TGTGCCAGCAGCTCCTACGGCACCGGGGAGCCGTTTTTT.

The table lists this clonotype with many counts. The chain's CDR3 is CASSSSVYEQYF. DNA for the CDR3: TGTGCCAGCAGTAGCTCGGTCTACGAGCAGTACTTC. The rearrangement links TRBV2 to TRBJ2-7; D gene ambiguous. Trimming removed 5 bases from V and 3 bases from J, with 8 bases in between. Germline V lookup: CDR1 SNHLY, CDR2 FYNNEI. This CDR3 region has 12 residues.

This clonotype occurred many times. The chain employs TRBV29-1 and TRBJ2-7; 10 bases are a match to TRBD1. Germline V lookup: CDR1 SQVTM, CDR2 ANQGSEA. V was clipped by 1 base and J by 7 bases; unmatched bases: 7. The CDR3 contains 14 residues. The chain's CDR3 is CSVEVGQGIGEQYF. In nucleotides, the CDR3 is TGCAGCGTTGAAGTGGGACAGGGGATCGGTGAGCAGTACTTC.

This clonotype was picked up a small number of times. The chain couples TRBV7-2 to TRBJ2-3; the D is unclear. V was pared by 7 bases and J by 1 base, with 15 bases between. The CDR3 loop spans 15 amino acids. Per the germline V gene, CDR1 is SGHTA and CDR2 is FQGNSA. The CDR3 nucleotides are TGTGCCAGCACCCCCGTAAGGAGTGGCACAGATACGCAGTATTTT. Amino acid sequence: CASTPVRSGTDTQYF.

The rearrangement joins TRBV25-1 to TRBJ1-5; D unresolved. V was pared by 2 bases and J by 4 bases, with 9 bases between. The CDR3 covers 14 residues. The V gene's germline CDR1 is MGHDK and CDR2 SYGVNS. The CDR3 DNA sequence: TGTGCCAGCAGTGAACCGGGCAGAAATCAGCCCCAGCATTTT. This sequence encodes CASSEPGRNQPQHF.

The CDR3 loop is CSVEVGGTAYGYTF. The CDR3 DNA reads as TGCAGCGTTGAAGTAGGTGGGACAGCATATGGCTACACCTTC. The chain links TRBV29-1 to TRBJ1-2; 7 bases match TRBD1. The CDR3 totals 14 residues. Germline CDR1 is SQVTM and CDR2 is ANQGSEA. Trimming removed 1 base from V and 5 bases from J; junction bases left unmatched: 7.

This chain connects TRBV6-6 to TRBJ1-1, with a tentative D call TRBD1 (5 bases). The germline V gene has CDR1 MNHNY and CDR2 SVGAGI (reference sequence). This CDR3 region has 15 residues. V lost 8 bases to trimming and J lost 0 bases, with 16 bases between them. The CDR3 DNA reads TGTGCCAGCCGGCTTTTGGGACGGATGAACACTGAAGCTTTCTTT. Protein: CASRLLGRMNTEAFF.

The chain links TRBV5-4 to TRBJ2-1; 8 nucleotides agree with TRBD2. J was trimmed by 6 bases and V by 4 bases; bases with no gene match: 12. The CDR3 is 16 residues long. Germline V gene lookup returns CDR1 SGHNT and CDR2 YYREEE (reference sequence). The CDR3 spells CASSPHMAGGSNEQFF. DNA of the CDR3: TGTGCCAGCAGCCCGCACATGGCGGGAGGTAGCAATGAGCAGTTCTTC.

This clonotype was seen at least ten times. The V call is TRBV20-1, the J call TRBJ2-3, with 8 bases matching TRBD2. From germline, CDR1 is DFQATT and CDR2 SNEGSKA (reference sequence). The CDR3 loop spans 14 amino acids. Trimming at V came to 6 bases and at J to 0 bases, leaving 5 bases not matched to a gene. For the CDR3, the DNA is TGCAGTGCGGTAGCGGGAACTAGCACAGATACGCAGTATTTT. Protein: CSAVAGTSTDTQYF.

This clonotype has just a few counts. The chain is built from TRBV29-1 and TRBJ1-4, with TRBD1 identical over 9 bases. The length of the CDR3 is 12 residues. From germline, CDR1 is SQVTM and CDR2 ANQGSEA. V dropped 5 bases and J dropped 7; count of bases not matched to a gene: 2. The DNA for the CDR3 is TGCAGCGTTAGGACAGGGGTTGAAAAACTGTTTTTT. Translated: CSVRTGVEKLFF.

The CDR3 loop is CASSQGLNSGLDEQFF. The DNA of the CDR3 is TGTGCCAGCAGCCAAGGATTAAACTCAGGTTTGGATGAGCAGTTCTTC. The V gene is TRBV3-1, the J gene TRBJ2-1; D unclear. V was trimmed by 1 base and J by 8 bases, leaving 18 bases between them. The CDR3 has 16 residues. The germline V gene encodes CDR1 LGHDT and CDR2 YNNKEL (reference sequence).

The chain combines TRBV3-1 with TRBJ1-2, with D hard to call. Trimming pared 3 bases from V and 8 bases from J, leaving 19 bases between. The CDR3 sequence is 15 residues long. CDR1 LGHDT and CDR2 YNNKEL come from the germline V gene (reference sequence). The CDR3 region has the DNA TGTGCCAGCAGCCAGATTAACAGTGCTTTTGGCGGCTACACCTTC. Translation gives CASSQINSAFGGYTF.